This record looks at one TCR beta chain sequence and its context. This sample stems from a study of cytomegalovirus exposure and HLA in healthy donors. Amplification used 60 Vbeta primers and 13 Jbeta primers. Clones were read by immunoSEQ multiplex PCR, and TCRdb kept only the in-frame ones, dropping some. The sample shows 100,000 to 150,000 clones, roughly 72% of them seen only once. The CDR3 totals 14 residues. The V gene's germline CDR1 is GTSNPN and CDR2 SVGIG (reference sequence). V was trimmed by 6 bases and J by 6 bases, leaving 19 bases between them. Specimen: PBMCs. This TCR was sampled from a woman aged 50 to 65 in good health and CMV-seronegative. This chain uses TRBV30 with TRBJ2-3; D ambiguous. The CDR3 DNA sequence: TGTGCCTGCCGACTCCGGAACCATAGGGATACGCAGTATTTT. Its protein is CACRLRNHRDTQYF.